A single T cell receptor beta chain is shown here with its context. Antigen unknown. The entry originates in a study of blood T cells in healthy people across ages. A J-beta primer mix and a sample-barcoded 5' primer were used in a second PCR of about 7 to 11 cycles. Per sample, CDR3-containing paired-end reads numbered at least 2.5 million. TCRdb reanalysed the 5' RACE reads using MiXCR and keeps one entry per CDR3 protein. Of about 1.8 million distinct CDR3 sequences in the sample, around 48% were seen once. PBMCs, at least 6.5 million per sample, were isolated. General study results and limits: As age increased, TCR beta diversity per million T cells fell in a roughly linear fashion. Among long-lived donors, naive CD4+ cells were more numerous and diversity higher than in aged donors.

Germline CDR1 is MDHEN and CDR2 is SYDVKM. CDR3 length equals 16 residues. The junction had 10 bases not matched to a gene; V was cut back by 3 bases and J by 6 bases. Input material: blood. The TCR originated in a woman between 40 and 55 years old in good health. The chain uses TRBV28 and TRBJ2-1; 8 positions match TRBD2. CDR3 in amino acids: CASSFIQGLGFNEQFF. As DNA, the CDR3 is TGTGCCAGCAGTTTCATACAGGGACTAGGGTTCAATGAGCAGTTCTTC.